This TCR beta chain was profiled in a study of blood T cell repertoires in COVID-19. About the study: Italy, Spain and the United States were the sources of the convalescent and acute COVID-19 samples. PBMCs, B-cell-depleted T cells, or T cells provided the cDNA or gDNA that made up the material.

V was clipped by 6 bases and J by 1 base, with 9 bases between them. Germline CDR1 and CDR2: MNHEY and SMNVEV (reference sequence). The CDR3 runs to 13 residues. Clones were read by immunoSEQ multiplex PCR, and TCRdb kept only the in-frame ones, dropping some. The sample records 230,000 or so clones, about 85% being singletons. All enrollees were roughly 18 to 89 years old and from 20 to 25 US areas. Participants reported their clinical history, and cohort assignment relied on those reports. The sequencing input was PBMCs or T cells enriched from blood (not recorded which). This receptor was obtained from a woman younger than 45 who had recovered from COVID-19. The chain is built from TRBV27 and TRBJ1-2; tentative D call: TRBD1 (5 bases). The CDR3 DNA sequence: TGTGCCAGCAGCCTCGACAGTAACTATGGCTACACCTTC. This translates into CASSLDSNYGYTF.